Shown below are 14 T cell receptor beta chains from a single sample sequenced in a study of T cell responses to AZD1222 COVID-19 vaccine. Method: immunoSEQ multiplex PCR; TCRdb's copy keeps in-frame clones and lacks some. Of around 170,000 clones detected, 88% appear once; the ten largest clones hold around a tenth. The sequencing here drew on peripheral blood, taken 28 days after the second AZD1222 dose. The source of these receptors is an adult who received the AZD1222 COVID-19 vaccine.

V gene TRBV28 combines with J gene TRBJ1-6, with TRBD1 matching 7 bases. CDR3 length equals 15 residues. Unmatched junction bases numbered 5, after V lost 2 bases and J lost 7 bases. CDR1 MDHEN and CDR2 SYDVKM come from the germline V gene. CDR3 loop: CASSLPMTGNSPLHF. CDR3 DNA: TGTGCCAGCAGTTTACCGATGACAGGGAATTCACCCCTCCACTTT.

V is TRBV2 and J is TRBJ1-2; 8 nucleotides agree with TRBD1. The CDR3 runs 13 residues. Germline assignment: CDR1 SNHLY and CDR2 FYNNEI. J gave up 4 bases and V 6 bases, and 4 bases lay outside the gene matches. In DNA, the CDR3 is TGTGCCAGCAGCGACAGGGGATTCTATGGCTACACCTTC. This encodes CASSDRGFYGYTF.

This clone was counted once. The CDR3 coding sequence is TGTGCCAGCAGTCGGACAGGGATTAGCAATCAGCCCCAGCATTTT. It codes for CASSRTGISNQPQHF. The V gene is TRBV6-5, the J gene TRBJ1-5; 8 nucleotides agree with TRBD1. CDR1 and CDR2 (germline): MNHEY, SVGAGI. The CDR3 extends over 15 amino acids. The V gene end was trimmed by 5 bases and the J gene end by 0 bases; junction bases not matched to a gene: 3.

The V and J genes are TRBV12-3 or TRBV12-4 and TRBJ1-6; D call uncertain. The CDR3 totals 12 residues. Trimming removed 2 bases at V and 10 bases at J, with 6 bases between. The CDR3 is CASSLYGSPLHF. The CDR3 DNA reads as TGTGCCAGCAGTTTATACGGCTCACCCCTCCACTTT.

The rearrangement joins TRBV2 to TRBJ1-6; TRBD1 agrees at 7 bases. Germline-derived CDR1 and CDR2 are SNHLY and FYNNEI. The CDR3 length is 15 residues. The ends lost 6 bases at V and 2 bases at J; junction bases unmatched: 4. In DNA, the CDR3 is TGTGCCAGCAGCGCGGGGACAGCCTATAATTCACCCCTCCACTTT. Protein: CASSAGTAYNSPLHF.

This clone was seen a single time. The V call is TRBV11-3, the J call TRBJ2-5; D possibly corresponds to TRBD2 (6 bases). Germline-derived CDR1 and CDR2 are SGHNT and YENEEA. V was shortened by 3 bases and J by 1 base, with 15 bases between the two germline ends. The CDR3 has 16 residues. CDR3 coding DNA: TGTGCCAGCAGCTTCCGTTACGGGGACTCCCAAGAGACCCAGTACTTC. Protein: CASSFRYGDSQETQYF. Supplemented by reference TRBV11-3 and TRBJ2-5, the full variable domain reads EAGVVQSPRYKIIEKKQPVAFWCNPISGHNTLYWYLQNLGQGPELLIRYENEEAVDDSQLPKDRFSAERLKGVDSTLKIQPAELGDSAVYLCASSFRYGDSQETQYFGPGTRLLVL.

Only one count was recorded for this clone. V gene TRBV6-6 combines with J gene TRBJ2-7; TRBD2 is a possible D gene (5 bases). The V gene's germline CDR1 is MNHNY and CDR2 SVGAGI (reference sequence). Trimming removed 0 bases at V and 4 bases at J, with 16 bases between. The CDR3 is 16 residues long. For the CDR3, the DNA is TGTGCCAGCAGTTACTCGATGGCTAGCAGAGGGTACGAGCAGTACTTC. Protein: CASSYSMASRGYEQYF.

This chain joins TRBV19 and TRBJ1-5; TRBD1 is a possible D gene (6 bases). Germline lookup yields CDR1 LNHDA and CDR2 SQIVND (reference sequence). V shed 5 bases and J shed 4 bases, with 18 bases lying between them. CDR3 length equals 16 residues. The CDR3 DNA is TGTGCCAGTAGTGCCCCGGGGGGCGGTGGGAATCAGCCCCAGCATTTT. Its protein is CASSAPGGGGNQPQHF.

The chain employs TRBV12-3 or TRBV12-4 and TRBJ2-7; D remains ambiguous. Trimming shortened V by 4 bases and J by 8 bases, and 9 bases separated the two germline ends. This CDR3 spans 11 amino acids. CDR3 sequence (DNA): TGTGCCAGCAGTTCGGTCGGACAGCAGTACTTC. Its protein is CASSSVGQQYF.

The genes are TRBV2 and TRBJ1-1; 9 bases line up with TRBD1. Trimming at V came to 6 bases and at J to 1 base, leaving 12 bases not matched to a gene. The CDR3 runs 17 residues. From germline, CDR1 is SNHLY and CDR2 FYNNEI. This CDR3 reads CASRDRSTGGWNTEAFF. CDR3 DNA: TGTGCCAGCAGAGATAGGTCGACAGGGGGTTGGAACACTGAAGCTTTCTTT.

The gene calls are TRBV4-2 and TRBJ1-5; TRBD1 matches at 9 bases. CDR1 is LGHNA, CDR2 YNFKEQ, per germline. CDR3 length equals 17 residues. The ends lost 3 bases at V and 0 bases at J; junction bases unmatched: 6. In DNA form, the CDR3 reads TGTGCCAGCAGCCACAGCCCACAGGGGGCTAGCAATCAGCCCCAGCATTTT. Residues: CASSHSPQGASNQPQHF.

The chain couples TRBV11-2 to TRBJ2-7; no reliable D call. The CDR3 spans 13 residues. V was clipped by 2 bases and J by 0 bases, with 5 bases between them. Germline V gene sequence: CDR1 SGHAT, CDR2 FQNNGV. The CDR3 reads CASSLQSSYEQYF. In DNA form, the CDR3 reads TGTGCCAGCAGCTTACAGAGCTCCTACGAGCAGTACTTC.

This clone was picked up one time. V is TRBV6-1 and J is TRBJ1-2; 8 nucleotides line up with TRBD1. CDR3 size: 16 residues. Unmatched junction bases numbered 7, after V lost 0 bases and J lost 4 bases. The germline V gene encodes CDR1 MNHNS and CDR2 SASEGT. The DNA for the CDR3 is TGTGCCAGCAGTGAAGCACCGTCAGGACAGGGCTATGGCTACACCTTC. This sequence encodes CASSEAPSGQGYGYTF.

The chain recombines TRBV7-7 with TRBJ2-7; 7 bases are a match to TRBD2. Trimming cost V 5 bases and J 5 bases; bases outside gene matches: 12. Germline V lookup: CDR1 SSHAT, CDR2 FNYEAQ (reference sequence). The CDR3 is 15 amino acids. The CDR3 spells CASSTKGAGINEQYF. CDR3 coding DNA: TGTGCCAGCAGCACGAAAGGAGCGGGGATCAACGAGCAGTACTTC.